This TCR beta chain emerged from a study of T cell responses to AZD1222 COVID-19 vaccine. General study results and limits: Only six or seven AZD1222 recipients tested seropositive at baseline.

Note on this clone: Its target is unknown.

This CDR3 spans 16 amino acids. V was clipped by 4 bases and J by 4 bases, with 19 bases between them. From germline, CDR1 is MGHRA and CDR2 YSYEKL. Researchers grouped second doses given at about 4 or about 12 weeks into one pool. Assay used: immunoSEQ multiplex PCR; TCRdb lists only in-frame clones, some missing. The sample holds roughly 90,000 clones, over 85% seen once. This specimen was peripheral blood, taken 28 days after the second AZD1222 dose. This sequence joins TRBV4-1 and TRBJ1-1, with D uncertain. This TCR came from an adult who received the AZD1222 COVID-19 vaccine. CDR3 DNA sequence: TGCGCCAGCAGCCTACGCCTCGACTACAAGGGCACTGAAGCTTTCTTT. Its translation: CASSLRLDYKGTEAFF.